A single sample is the source of the 27 T cell receptor beta chains below, sequenced in a study of blood T cells in healthy people across ages. Using a J-beta primer mix together with a sample-barcoded 5' primer, a second PCR was run for roughly 7 to 12 cycles. TCRdb ran MiXCR on the 5' RACE reads and lists one entry per CDR3 protein. Here the sample spans around 1.7 million distinct CDR3 sequences, 25% to 30% being singletons. The sequenced sample consisted of blood. Every receptor here comes from a woman aged 25 to 45 in good health.

The CDR3 nucleotides read TGTGCCAGCAGCTCGGGACCGATAAACACTGAAGCTTTCTTT. Encoded protein: CASSSGPINTEAFF. V and J are TRBV9 and TRBJ1-1, with a tentative D call TRBD1 (5 bases). Germline assignment: CDR1 SGDLS and CDR2 YYNGEE. Trimming pared 4 bases from V and 2 bases from J, leaving 12 bases between. This CDR3 has 14 residues.

For this clonotype: An end of the junction differs from the germline gene, which may be a read error. The chain has TRBV24-1 and TRBJ2-1; D not certain. The CDR3 loop spans 13 amino acids. Germline CDR1 and CDR2: KGHDR and SFDVKD. For the CDR3, the DNA is TGTGCCACCGGTGATTTGTTGAGAACTGAGCAGTTCTTC. This translates into CATGDLLRTEQFF.

A few counts support this clonotype. As DNA, the CDR3 is TGCGCCAGCGCACAAGGGGTTGGTGAAAAACTGTTTTTT. This sequence encodes CASAQGVGEKLFF. The chain joins TRBV5-1 to TRBJ1-4; possibly TRBD1 for D (5 bases). This CDR3 contains 13 residues. Germline V CDR1 and CDR2: SGHRS, YFSETQ. Trimming shortened V by 7 bases and J by 7 bases, and 14 bases separated the two germline ends. The variable domain in full, with the rest retrieved from reference TRBV5-1 and TRBJ1-4, is KAGVTQTPRYLIKTRGQQVTLSCSPISGHRSVSWYQQTPGQGLQFLFEYFSETQRNKGNFPGRFSGRQFSNSRSEMNVSTLELGDSALYLCASAQGVGEKLFFGSGTQLSVL.

V is TRBV12-3 or TRBV12-4 and J is TRBJ2-7; the D gene is possibly TRBD2 (5 bases). V dropped 7 bases and J dropped 6 bases, with 19 bases sitting between them. CDR3 size: 14 residues. Written as DNA, the CDR3 is TGTGCCAGCACCCCCGCGTATAGCGAGGCCGAGCAGTACTTC. Translating it yields CASTPAYSEAEQYF.

The chain recombines TRBV5-1 with TRBJ2-7; 7 bases line up with TRBD2. The CDR3 is 16 residues long. Germline loops: CDR1 SGHRS, CDR2 YFSETQ. The V and J ends lost 0 bases and 2 bases, in that order; junction bases with no gene match: 8. The chain's CDR3 is CASSLESRGSAYEQYF. CDR3 nucleotide sequence: TGCGCCAGCAGCTTGGAAAGCCGCGGGAGTGCCTACGAGCAGTACTTC.

The chain employs TRBV7-2 and TRBJ2-1, with 10 bases identical to TRBD2. Trimming removed 8 bases from V and 9 bases from J; junction bases left unmatched: 19. Germline-derived CDR1 and CDR2 are SGHTA and FQGNSA. The CDR3 is 17 amino acids. The CDR3 sequence is CASGSRKVAGGTGEQFF. CDR3 sequence (DNA): TGTGCCAGCGGCTCCCGGAAAGTAGCGGGAGGAACGGGTGAGCAGTTCTTC. Filled out from reference TRBV7-2 and TRBJ2-1, the complete variable domain reads GAGVSQSPSNKVTEKGKDVELRCDPISGHTALYWYRQSLGQGLEFLIYFQGNSAPDKSGLPSDRFSAERTGGSVSTLTIQRTQQEDSAVYLCASGSRKVAGGTGEQFFGPGTRLTVL.

Comments on this clonotype: One base away lies a much larger clone, so this may be a sequencing read error. This chain links TRBV7-2 with TRBJ2-5; D uncertain. The J call is uncertain, as TRBJ2-1 better fits the DNA end. Germline assignment: CDR1 SGHTA and CDR2 FQGNSA. The CDR3 has 13 residues. The CDR3 DNA sequence: TGTGCCAGCAGCTCAAGCTTCCAAGAGACCCAGTTCTTC. Protein product: CASSSSFQETQFF.

Notes on this clonotype: One end of the junction fails to match germline, which may point to a read error. The CDR3 sequence: CASSLDYSSYSEQFF. As DNA, the CDR3 is TGTGCCAGCAGCTTAGACTACAGCTCCTACAGTGAGCAGTTCTTC. This chain joins TRBV7-2 and TRBJ2-1; no clear D gene. This CDR3 spans 15 amino acids. Germline CDR1 is SGHTA and CDR2 is FQGNSA. Looking up the rest from reference TRBV7-2 and TRBJ2-1 gives the full variable domain: GAGVSQSPSNKVTEKGKDVELRCDPISGHTALYWYRQSLGQGLEFLIYFQGNSAPDKSGLPSDRFSAERTGGSVSTLTIQRTQQEDSAVYLCASSLDYSSYSEQFFGPGTRLTVL.

Comments on this clonotype: Possible read error: a much larger clone is one base away. The J gene is TRBJ2-1, the V gene TRBV7-2; 8 nucleotides align to TRBD1. CDR1 and CDR2 (germline): SGHTA, FQGNSA. J lost 8 bases, V lost 3 bases, and 9 bases had no gene match. The CDR3 covers 15 residues. CDR3 coding DNA: TGTACCAGCAGCTTGGTGGCCAGGGGGCGGGATGAGCAGTTCTTC. It translates to CTSSLVARGRDEQFF.

This sequence joins TRBV7-8 and TRBJ2-7; 8 nucleotides agree with TRBD1. This CDR3 contains 15 residues. V was clipped by 4 bases and J by 2 bases; unmatched bases: 7. Germline CDR1 is SGHVS and CDR2 is FQNEAQ. In nucleotides, the CDR3 is TGTGCCAGCAGCTCCGACAGGGGACCTGCCTACGAGCAGTACTTC. Amino acid sequence: CASSSDRGPAYEQYF.

The rearrangement uses TRBV10-2 and TRBJ2-5; a weak D match, TRBD2 (5 bases). CDR3 size: 14 residues. V was cut by 4 bases and J by 1 base, with 10 bases left in between. Germline V gene data show CDR1 as WSHSY and CDR2 as SAAADI. The CDR3, as DNA: TGCGCCAGCAGTGGAGAGGGTCCCCAAGAGACCCAGTACTTC. It specifies CASSGEGPQETQYF.

The V gene is TRBV30, the J gene TRBJ2-7, with TRBD1 as a possible D gene (5 bases). Germline CDR1 and CDR2: GTSNPN and SVGIG (reference sequence). V was cut by 5 bases and J by 7 bases, with 9 bases left in between. CDR3 size: 10 residues. The CDR3 loop reads CAWGQREQYF. CDR3 sequence (DNA): TGTGCCTGGGGACAAAGAGAGCAGTACTTC. The entire variable domain, with the rest obtained from reference TRBV30 and TRBJ2-7, is as follows: SQTIHQWPATLVQPVGSPLSLECTVEGTSNPNLYWYRQAAGRGLQLLFYSVGIGQISSEVPQNLSASRPQDRQFILSSKKLLLSDSGFYLCAWGQREQYFGPGTRLTVT.

This clonotype was recorded at least ten times. The rearrangement links TRBV7-2 to TRBJ2-7; 7 nucleotides align to TRBD2. Unmatched junction bases numbered 6, after V lost 5 bases and J lost 2 bases. This CDR3 has 14 amino acids. CDR1 SGHTA and CDR2 FQGNSA come from the germline V gene. This chain's CDR3 is CASSRRETPYEQYF. The DNA of the CDR3 is TGTGCCAGCAGCAGGCGGGAGACCCCCTACGAGCAGTACTTC.

This clonotype was found once. This sequence joins TRBV2 and TRBJ2-1, with a tentative D call TRBD2 (7 bases). The assigned J gene may be wrong: the sequence end matches TRBJ2-7 better. Germline loops: CDR1 SNHLY, CDR2 FYNNEI. This CDR3 has 13 amino acids. CDR3 loop: CASSVRGAVEQYF. CDR3 DNA sequence: TGTGCCAGCAGTGTCCGGGGGGCGGTCGAGCAGTACTTC.

This clonotype has just a few counts. The chain recombines TRBV12-5 with TRBJ2-5; 7 nucleotides line up with TRBD2. The J call is in doubt because the DNA end fits TRBJ2-7 better. Germline V CDR1 and CDR2: LGHNT, FRNRAP. The CDR3 totals 17 residues. CDR3 sequence reads: CASAPPLRGSPPDEQYF. The CDR3 DNA reads as TGTGCTAGTGCCCCGCCCCTGCGCGGGAGCCCCCCCGACGAGCAGTACTTC.

This clonotype was detected only a few times. The V call is TRBV6-5, the J call TRBJ1-4; 7 nucleotides align to TRBD1. CDR1 and CDR2 (germline): MNHEY, SVGAGI. The CDR3 has 15 amino acids. The ends lost 0 bases at V and 8 bases at J; junction bases unmatched: 6. For the CDR3, the DNA is TGTGCCAGCAGTTACTCGAAGACAGGGCGGGAAAAACTGTTTTTT. It translates to CASSYSKTGREKLFF.

The table lists this clonotype with many counts. The chain uses TRBV4-3 and TRBJ1-5; D is perhaps TRBD1 (5 bases). CDR1 LGHNA and CDR2 YSLEER come from the germline V gene. This CDR3 has 15 residues. V lost 1 base and J lost 6, with 13 bases in between. CDR3: CASSQAQGMAQPQHF. The DNA for the CDR3 is TGCGCCAGCAGCCAAGCTCAGGGCATGGCTCAGCCCCAGCATTTT.

This clonotype was observed many times. J is TRBJ2-7 and V is TRBV10-1; D might be TRBD2 (6 bases). Trimming shortened V by 4 bases and J by 6 bases, and 13 bases separated the two germline ends. The CDR3 runs to 13 residues. Germline V gene lookup returns CDR1 WNHNN and CDR2 SYGVQD (reference sequence). The CDR3 nucleotides read TGCGCCAGCAGTGGCGGGACTTTCGGCGAGCAGTACTTC. It codes for CASSGGTFGEQYF.

This clonotype was observed a handful of times. The chain combines TRBV7-9 with TRBJ2-1; possible D gene TRBD2, 5 bases. V was shortened by 6 bases and J by 0 bases, with 18 bases between the two germline ends. The CDR3 runs to 17 residues. Germline values: CDR1 SEHNR, CDR2 FQNEAQ (reference sequence). The CDR3 loop is CASRRRGSPSSYNEQFF. CDR3 DNA: TGTGCCAGCAGGAGACGAGGGAGCCCGAGCTCCTACAATGAGCAGTTCTTC. Full variable domain (remainder filled in from reference TRBV7-9 and TRBJ2-1): DTGVSQNPRHKITKRGQNVTFRCDPISEHNRLYWYRQTLGQGPEFLTYFQNEAQLEKSRLLSDRFSAERPKGSFSTLEIQRTEQGDSAMYLCASRRRGSPSSYNEQFFGPGTRLTVL.

This chain joins TRBV18 and TRBJ2-7, with 7 bases that match TRBD1. Germline CDR1 KGHSH, CDR2 LQKENI. V trimming: 3 bases; J trimming: 5 bases; junction bases outside the gene matches: 7. This CDR3 has 14 amino acids. In nucleotides, the CDR3 is TGTGCCAGCTCACCTCCGGGACAGAGGCACGAGCAGTACTTC. This translates into CASSPPGQRHEQYF. The full variable domain, completed using reference TRBV18 and TRBJ2-7, is NAGVMQNPRHLVRRRGQEARLRCSPMKGHSHVYWYRQLPEEGLKFMVYLQKENIIDESGMPKERFSAEFPKEGPSILRIQQVVRGDSAAYFCASSPPGQRHEQYFGPGTRLTVT.

This clonotype was seen a few times. The J gene is TRBJ1-1, the V gene TRBV7-6; TRBD1 is a possible D gene (5 bases). The V gene lost 5 bases and the J gene lost 1 base, with 11 bases spanning the gap. The CDR3 sequence is 14 residues long. Germline CDR1 and CDR2: SGHVS and FNYEAQ. The CDR3 region has the DNA TGTGCCAGCAGCGCAGGGTTGGGGAACACTGAAGCTTTCTTT. This codes for CASSAGLGNTEAFF.

This clonotype was seen only a few times. The gene calls are TRBV5-1 and TRBJ1-5; D gene ambiguous. Germline CDR1 and CDR2: SGHRS and YFSETQ. Trimming took off 4 bases at V and 2 bases at J, with 13 bases between the two ends. CDR3 length: 15 amino acids. This chain's CDR3 is CASSADPAGNQPQHF. The CDR3 nucleotides are TGCGCCAGCAGCGCAGACCCTGCGGGCAATCAGCCCCAGCATTTT.

This clonotype was counted between two and nine times. This chain connects TRBV27 to TRBJ2-3, with D perhaps matching TRBD2 (5 bases). This CDR3 is 15 amino acids long. The V end was cut by 3 bases, the J end by 1 base, with 11 bases between. Germline assignment: CDR1 MNHEY and CDR2 SMNVEV (reference sequence). The CDR3 sequence is CASSFGGYGTDTQYF. The DNA for the CDR3 is TGTGCCAGCAGTTTCGGAGGCTACGGCACAGATACGCAGTATTTT.

This clonotype was detected a few times. The chain employs TRBV20-1 and TRBJ2-1; possibly TRBD2 for D (5 bases). The length of the CDR3 is 15 residues. The V gene's germline CDR1 is DFQATT and CDR2 SNEGSKA (reference sequence). The V gene lost 1 base and the J gene lost 7 bases, with 17 bases spanning the gap. The CDR3 sequence: CSARAARGDGNEQFF. CDR3 coding DNA: TGCAGTGCTAGAGCCGCTCGGGGAGATGGGAATGAGCAGTTCTTC.

This clonotype has more than one count but fewer than ten. V usage is TRBV27 and J usage is TRBJ2-5, with 8 bases aligning to TRBD2. The J call may be incorrect, as the DNA end agrees better with TRBJ2-7. Germline V gene lookup returns CDR1 MNHEY and CDR2 SMNVEV (reference sequence). The CDR3 loop spans 17 amino acids. CDR3 sequence: CASSYQNIAGRAHEQYF. In DNA, the CDR3 is TGTGCCAGCAGTTACCAGAACATAGCGGGAAGAGCCCACGAGCAGTACTTC.

The V call is TRBV4-1, the J call TRBJ1-1; D is perhaps TRBD1 (6 bases). CDR1 is MGHRA, CDR2 YSYEKL, per germline. V was cut by 0 bases and J by 6 bases, with 11 bases left in between. CDR3 length: 14 amino acids. In nucleotides, the CDR3 is TGCGCCAGCAGCCAAGAAAGGGAGGGGGCTGAAGCTTTCTTT. It specifies CASSQEREGAEAFF.

This clonotype came up a few times. V and J are TRBV28 and TRBJ1-2; D is ambiguous. The CDR3 is 13 amino acids. Germline-derived CDR1 and CDR2 are MDHEN and SYDVKM. Trimming took 5 bases from V and 1 from J, leaving 8 bases between them. The CDR3 DNA sequence: TGTGCCAGCAGTCCCTACAGTAACTATGGCTACACCTTC. Its protein is CASSPYSNYGYTF.